These 13 T cell receptor beta chains originate from one sample sequenced in a study of cytomegalovirus exposure and HLA in healthy donors. PCR was performed using 60 Vbeta and 13 Jbeta primers. Data came from immunoSEQ multiplex PCR; TCRdb stores just in-frame clones and leaves some out. The table lists around 70,000 clones, approximately 79% of them singletons, with 9% to 14% in the top ten. Sequencing used PBMCs. The receptors derive from a woman aged 40 to 50 in good health and CMV-seropositive.

With regard to this clone: Sequence at one end of the junction differs from germline and may be a read error. The rearrangement joins TRBV6-4 to TRBJ2-6; TRBD1 might be the D (6 bases). The CDR3 totals 17 residues. From germline, CDR1 is MRHNA and CDR2 SNTAGT. This CDR3 reads CTSSGSQGSSGANVLTF. The CDR3 region has the DNA TGTACCAGCAGTGGGTCACAGGGTTCATCTGGGGCCAACGTCCTGACTTTC.

The genes are TRBV11-3 and TRBJ2-2, with D maybe TRBD1 (5 bases). The germline V gene encodes CDR1 SGHNT and CDR2 YENEEA. The CDR3 runs to 14 residues. V was cut by 5 bases and J by 6 bases, with 13 bases left in between. CDR3 protein: CASSPRVGPGELFF. For the CDR3, the DNA is TGTGCCAGCAGCCCGCGAGTGGGGCCCGGGGAGCTGTTTTTT.

The rearrangement joins TRBV19 to TRBJ2-7, with 9 positions matching TRBD1. Germline loops: CDR1 LNHDA, CDR2 SQIVND (reference sequence). V gave up 1 base and J gave up 4 bases; unmatched junction bases: 8. The length of the CDR3 is 16 residues. The CDR3 loop is CASSIGGGQGGYEQYF. The CDR3 DNA reads TGTGCCAGTAGTATAGGCGGGGGACAGGGCGGATACGAGCAGTACTTC.

CDR3 sequence: CASSYKSGGAGETQYF. CDR3 sequence (DNA): TGTGCCAGCAGTTACAAAAGCGGGGGGGCCGGTGAGACCCAGTACTTC. V gene TRBV6-6 combines with J gene TRBJ2-5; TRBD2 matches 10 bases. Germline V CDR1 and CDR2: MNHNY, SVGAGI (reference sequence). This CDR3 is built from 16 residues. V shed 2 bases and J 5 bases; nucleotides not matched to a gene: 8.

The chain recombines TRBV30 with TRBJ2-7; D possibly corresponds to TRBD1 (5 bases). This CDR3 comprises 13 residues. The V gene's germline CDR1 is GTSNPN and CDR2 SVGIG (reference sequence). V was trimmed by 3 bases and J by 3 bases, leaving 12 bases between them. The CDR3: CAWSQDTNYEQYF. CDR3 nucleotides: TGTGCCTGGAGCCAGGACACGAACTACGAGCAGTACTTC.

The rearrangement joins TRBV19 to TRBJ2-7; 9 bases fit TRBD1. With V trimmed by 9 bases and J by 8 bases, 5 bases remained unmatched. CDR3 length equals 11 residues. Looked up from germline, CDR1 is LNHDA and CDR2 is SQIVND (reference sequence). DNA for the CDR3: TGTGCCAGCCGGGACAGGGCAAAGCAGTACTTC. The encoded protein is CASRDRAKQYF.

This clone is a singleton in its sample. In DNA, the CDR3 is TGTGCCAGCAGCTTACTCCTGACTAATGAAAAACTGTTTTTT. This sequence encodes CASSLLLTNEKLFF. The genes are TRBV7-2 and TRBJ1-4; unclear D gene. CDR3 size: 14 residues. The germline V and J ends were trimmed by 2 bases and 2 bases, with 6 bases remaining between them. In germline, CDR1 is SGHTA, CDR2 FQGNSA.

The chain couples TRBV19 to TRBJ1-5; D remains ambiguous. Trimming left V 3 bases short and J 5 bases short, with 8 bases between. The length of the CDR3 is 13 residues. Germline V CDR1 and CDR2: LNHDA, SQIVND (reference sequence). For the CDR3, the DNA is TGTGCCAGTAGTATGGGGAGAGATCAGCCCCAGCATTTT. Translating it yields CASSMGRDQPQHF.

The V gene is TRBV30, the J gene TRBJ1-1, with TRBD1 as a possible D gene (6 bases). The CDR3 has 13 amino acids. CDR1 GTSNPN and CDR2 SVGIG come from the germline V gene (reference sequence). The ends were cut back, 7 bases at V and 0 bases at J, with 12 bases in the middle. In nucleotides, the CDR3 is TGTGCCTACGCGACAGGCTTGAACACTGAAGCTTTCTTT. Its protein is CAYATGLNTEAFF.

The chain couples TRBV25-1 to TRBJ1-5; D ambiguous. The V gene lost 4 bases and the J gene lost 7 bases, with 14 bases spanning the gap. There are 14 residues in the CDR3. Germline lookup yields CDR1 MGHDK and CDR2 SYGVNS. CDR3 residues: CASSGLESTQPQHF. CDR3 in DNA: TGTGCCAGCAGTGGGCTTGAGTCGACACAGCCCCAGCATTTT.

This clone was detected only a few times. A junction end diverges from the germline sequence, so it may reflect a read error. V is TRBV7-7 and J is TRBJ2-1, with TRBD1 matching 10 bases. This CDR3 contains 15 residues. The germline V gene has CDR1 SSHAT and CDR2 FNYEAQ (reference sequence). The DNA of the CDR3 is TGTGCTAGCAGCTCAGGACAGGGGGGAGACAATGAGCAGTTCTTC. Amino acid sequence: CASSSGQGGDNEQFF.

Here the CDR3 DNA reads TGTGCCAGCATTTTCAGTTTGAACTATGGCTACACCTTC. Its protein is CASIFSLNYGYTF. The gene calls are TRBV2 and TRBJ1-2; D gene ambiguous. Trimming stripped 7 bases from V and 2 bases from J, with 11 bases between. Germline V CDR1 and CDR2: SNHLY, FYNNEI. The CDR3 sequence is 13 residues long.

This chain links TRBV9 with TRBJ2-3; D is unresolved. V lost 4 bases and J 0 bases, leaving 15 bases between the germline ends. The CDR3 is made up of 16 amino acids. Germline values: CDR1 SGDLS, CDR2 YYNGEE. The CDR3 DNA reads as TGTGCCAGCAGCCTCTATGGCGTGACTAGCACAGATACGCAGTATTTT. Residues: CASSLYGVTSTDTQYF.